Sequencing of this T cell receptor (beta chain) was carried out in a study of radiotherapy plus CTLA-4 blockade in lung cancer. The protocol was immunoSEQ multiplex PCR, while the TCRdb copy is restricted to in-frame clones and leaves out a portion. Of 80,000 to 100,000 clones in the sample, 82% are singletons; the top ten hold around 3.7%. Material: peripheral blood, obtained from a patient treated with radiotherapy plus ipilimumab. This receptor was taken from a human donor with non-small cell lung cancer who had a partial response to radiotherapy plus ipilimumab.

The CDR3, as DNA: TGTGCCAGCAGCTTGTTACTAGCGGGAGTTGATGAGCAGTTCTTC. Its translation: CASSLLLAGVDEQFF. The V call is TRBV5-6, the J call TRBJ2-1; 11 bases agree with TRBD2. Trimming at V came to 1 base and at J to 8 bases, leaving 5 bases not matched to a gene. Germline CDR1 reads SGHDT; CDR2 reads YYEEEE. The CDR3 loop spans 15 amino acids.